This paragraph reports one T cell receptor beta chain. This record belongs to a study of blood T cell repertoires in COVID-19. The V and J ends lost 4 bases and 5 bases, in that order; junction bases with no gene match: 5. CDR3 size: 14 residues. Germline CDR1 MNHEY, CDR2 SVGAGI. Clones were sequenced by immunoSEQ multiplex PCR, and TCRdb holds only the in-frame ones, with some missing. The table includes about 130,000 clones, more than 80% detected once. The sequence was collected from a woman aged 55-75 years with acute or convalescent COVID-19. Sequencing was performed on peripheral blood. The V gene is TRBV6-5, the J gene TRBJ1-2, with 9 bases lining up with TRBD1. CDR3 nucleotide sequence: TGTGCCAGCAGTTTCCGGGACAGGGCATATGGCTACACCTTC. Protein: CASSFRDRAYGYTF.